These 22 T cell receptor beta chains share one sample of origin, sequenced in a study of cytomegalovirus exposure and HLA in healthy donors. Some clones are missing from TCRdb's copy, which holds only in-frame ones; the method was immunoSEQ multiplex PCR. Among approximately 98,000 clones, around 82% were seen once, and the ten largest hold around 3.1%. The sample comprised PBMCs. The receptors were gathered from a woman under 30 in good health and CMV-seronegative.

The V gene is TRBV6-1, the J gene TRBJ2-1; D not certain. Trimming stripped 6 bases from V and 4 bases from J, with 4 bases between. Looked up from germline, CDR1 is MNHNS and CDR2 is SASEGT. CDR3 length equals 11 residues. CDR3 nucleotides: TGTGCCAGCAGGAGATACAATGAGCAGTTCTTC. This encodes CASRRYNEQFF.

The chain employs TRBV5-4 and TRBJ2-7; 7 bases align to TRBD1. V lost 4 bases, J lost 0 bases, and 7 bases stayed unmatched. Germline V gene sequence: CDR1 SGHNT, CDR2 YYREEE (reference sequence). The CDR3 is made up of 15 amino acids. The CDR3 is CASSNRGHSSYEQYF. CDR3 DNA: TGTGCCAGCAGCAACAGGGGTCACAGCTCCTACGAGCAGTACTTC.

The chain recombines TRBV18 with TRBJ1-1, with a possible D match to TRBD1 (6 bases). Trimming removed 6 bases from V and 0 bases from J, with 11 bases in between. The CDR3 consists of 14 residues. From germline, CDR1 is KGHSH and CDR2 LQKENI. The CDR3 spells CASSTQGMNTEAFF. In nucleotides, the CDR3 is TGTGCCAGCTCGACGCAGGGGATGAACACTGAAGCTTTCTTT.

In its sample, this clone ranks as medium-sized. J is TRBJ1-6 and V is TRBV7-9; D is uncertain. CDR1 SEHNR and CDR2 FQNEAQ come from the germline V gene (reference sequence). The CDR3 length is 16 residues. The V gene lost 7 bases and the J gene lost 7 bases, with 20 bases spanning the gap. The CDR3 region has the DNA TGTGCCAGCACCGAAAATGCGGCATCTGACAATTCACCCCTCCACTTT. Its translation: CASTENAASDNSPLHF.

The chain combines TRBV27 with TRBJ1-1; TRBD1 agrees at 12 bases. The CDR3 spans 13 residues. The V gene's germline CDR1 is MNHEY and CDR2 SMNVEV (reference sequence). The ends lost 3 bases at V and 10 bases at J; junction bases unmatched: 3. CDR3 coding DNA: TGTGCCAGCAGTTTCGGGACAGGGGGCCGAGCTTTCTTT. Residues: CASSFGTGGRAFF.

CDR3 sequence (DNA): TGCAGCCTACTTGGGGGCCGTGGGGAGACCCAGTACTTC. Protein: CSLLGGRGETQYF. The chain recombines TRBV29-1 with TRBJ2-5, with D possibly being TRBD1 (6 bases). The CDR3 has 13 amino acids. Germline V gene lookup returns CDR1 SQVTM and CDR2 ANQGSEA. The germline V and J ends were trimmed by 8 bases and 5 bases, with 18 bases remaining between them.

The V gene is TRBV7-8, the J gene TRBJ2-1; 7 positions match TRBD2. The CDR3 consists of 12 residues. V gave up 5 bases and J gave up 11 bases; unmatched junction bases: 6. Germline loops: CDR1 SGHVS, CDR2 FQNEAQ. The CDR3 protein is CASSPSGGQQFF. CDR3 in DNA: TGTGCCAGCAGCCCGTCGGGGGGTCAGCAGTTCTTC.

This sequence joins TRBV5-4 and TRBJ2-3; perhaps TRBD2 as D (7 bases). V was shortened by 7 bases and J by 3 bases, with 18 bases between the two germline ends. The germline CDR1 and CDR2 sequences are SGHNT and YYREEE (reference sequence). The CDR3 has 15 residues. The CDR3 bases are TGTGCCAGCCGTGAGGGGGGGGGCCGGACAGATACGCAGTATTTT. Its protein is CASREGGGRTDTQYF.

The V gene is TRBV19, the J gene TRBJ2-1, with D perhaps TRBD1 (5 bases). Trimming shortened V by 4 bases and J by 8 bases, and 12 bases separated the two germline ends. The CDR3 runs 13 residues. Germline V gene lookup returns CDR1 LNHDA and CDR2 SQIVND (reference sequence). The CDR3 coding sequence is TGTGCCAGTAGTAAGGGGTCCGGCGATGAGCAGTTCTTC. Translating it yields CASSKGSGDEQFF.

V and J are TRBV28 and TRBJ1-1; a weak D match, TRBD1 (5 bases). With 5 bases removed from V and 4 bases from J, the gap between germline ends came to 8 bases. CDR1 is MDHEN, CDR2 SYDVKM, per germline. The CDR3 is made up of 12 amino acids. CDR3 sequence: CASSQGGTEAFF. CDR3 bases: TGTGCCAGCAGTCAGGGCGGCACTGAAGCTTTCTTT.

The chain has TRBV6-1 and TRBJ2-1; 14 nucleotides align to TRBD2. V lost 3 bases and J lost 6; bases outside the gene matches: 7. Germline-derived CDR1 and CDR2 are MNHNS and SASEGT. CDR3 length: 17 residues. The CDR3 bases are TGTGCCAGCAGTGAGACTAGCGGGGGGGCCCCATCCAATGAGCAGTTCTTC. It codes for CASSETSGGAPSNEQFF.

The chain employs TRBV27 and TRBJ2-7, with 10 bases matching TRBD1. From germline, CDR1 is MNHEY and CDR2 SMNVEV (reference sequence). The length of the CDR3 is 18 residues. Trimming removed 4 bases from V and 2 bases from J; junction bases left unmatched: 14. CDR3 protein: CASSSRGTGEGDPYEQYF. The CDR3 DNA sequence: TGTGCCAGCAGTTCGCGAGGGACAGGGGAAGGGGACCCCTACGAGCAGTACTTC.

The chain couples TRBV6-1 to TRBJ2-1; weak D call: TRBD1 (7 bases). V gave up 7 bases and J gave up 6 bases, with 16 bases separating them. CDR1 and CDR2 (germline): MNHNS, SASEGT. The CDR3 is 14 amino acids. The CDR3 nucleotides are TGTGCCAGCAAAGTTCGGCAGGGGGGCAATGAGCAGTTCTTC. The encoded protein is CASKVRQGGNEQFF.

CDR3 bases: TGTGCCAGCAGTTTTTTTCCTAGCGGGGACGAGACCCAGTACTTC. Translated, it gives CASSFFPSGDETQYF. V and J are TRBV27 and TRBJ2-5, with TRBD2 matching 9 bases. This CDR3 contains 15 residues. CDR1 and CDR2 (germline): MNHEY, SMNVEV (reference sequence). Losses at the gene ends were 3 bases for V and 5 bases for J; bases not matched to a gene: 7.

The chain combines TRBV7-6 with TRBJ2-7; TRBD2 matches at 8 bases. There are 13 residues in the CDR3. Trimming cost V 5 bases and J 7 bases; bases outside gene matches: 7. CDR1 is SGHVS, CDR2 FNYEAQ, per germline. This chain's CDR3 is CASSPEVAGEQYF. The CDR3 nucleotides read TGTGCCAGCAGCCCAGAGGTAGCGGGAGAGCAGTACTTC.

The J gene is TRBJ1-1, the V gene TRBV27; maybe TRBD1 (5 bases). The CDR3 runs to 15 residues. V was clipped by 4 bases and J by 0 bases, with 12 bases between them. CDR1 and CDR2 from the germline V gene are MNHEY and SMNVEV (reference sequence). The CDR3 sequence is CASSSGGSVNTEAFF. The DNA of the CDR3 is TGTGCCAGCAGTTCCGGGGGGAGCGTGAACACTGAAGCTTTCTTT.

The rearrangement links TRBV9 to TRBJ1-3; D remains ambiguous. The germline CDR1 and CDR2 sequences are SGDLS and YYNGEE. This CDR3 spans 14 amino acids. The V end lost 3 bases, the J end lost 0 bases, and 7 bases lay between the germline ends. CDR3 sequence: CASSGSSSGNTIYF. The CDR3 nucleotides are TGTGCCAGCAGCGGCTCGAGCTCTGGAAACACCATATATTTT.

V is TRBV11-1 and J is TRBJ1-1; 9 bases are a match to TRBD1. The CDR3 totals 16 residues. Germline trimming cut 5 bases from V and 0 bases from J; bases unmatched to any gene: 7. The germline CDR1 and CDR2 sequences are SGHAT and FQDESV (reference sequence). The CDR3 nucleotides are TGTGCCAGCAGCGACAGGGGGTTGTGGGTGAACACTGAAGCTTTCTTT. Amino acids: CASSDRGLWVNTEAFF.

There are a few counts of this clone. The rearrangement joins TRBV10-3 to TRBJ2-1; 11 positions agree with TRBD2. Germline values: CDR1 ENHRY, CDR2 SYGVKD. This CDR3 spans 15 amino acids. The V and J ends lost 6 bases and 8 bases, in that order; junction bases with no gene match: 9. Here the CDR3 reads CAIRAVTSGVHEQFF. DNA for the CDR3: TGTGCCATCAGAGCGGTGACTAGCGGGGTCCATGAGCAGTTCTTC.

The chain joins TRBV9 to TRBJ1-6; D uncertain. The CDR3 totals 13 residues. Germline V gene lookup returns CDR1 SGDLS and CDR2 YYNGEE. V shed 3 bases and J shed 3 bases, with 4 bases lying between them. CDR3 DNA: TGTGCCAGCAGCGACAACTATAATTCACCCCTCCACTTT. Protein sequence: CASSDNYNSPLHF.

The rearrangement links TRBV7-8 to TRBJ1-3; 8 nucleotides align to TRBD1. CDR1 and CDR2 from the germline V gene are SGHVS and FQNEAQ. The ends lost 3 bases at V and 7 bases at J; junction bases unmatched: 2. This CDR3 is 13 amino acids long. The DNA of the CDR3 is TGTGCCAGCAGCTTCGGACAGGGCAACACCATATATTTT. This translates into CASSFGQGNTIYF.

The CDR3 protein is CASSLGTSLRETQYF. The DNA of the CDR3 is TGTGCCAGCAGCTTAGGGACTAGCCTCCGAGAGACCCAGTACTTC. This sequence joins TRBV11-2 and TRBJ2-5; 8 bases are shared with TRBD2. Losses at the gene ends were 1 base for V and 4 bases for J; bases not matched to a gene: 5. CDR3 length equals 15 residues. Per the germline V gene, CDR1 is SGHAT and CDR2 is FQNNGV.